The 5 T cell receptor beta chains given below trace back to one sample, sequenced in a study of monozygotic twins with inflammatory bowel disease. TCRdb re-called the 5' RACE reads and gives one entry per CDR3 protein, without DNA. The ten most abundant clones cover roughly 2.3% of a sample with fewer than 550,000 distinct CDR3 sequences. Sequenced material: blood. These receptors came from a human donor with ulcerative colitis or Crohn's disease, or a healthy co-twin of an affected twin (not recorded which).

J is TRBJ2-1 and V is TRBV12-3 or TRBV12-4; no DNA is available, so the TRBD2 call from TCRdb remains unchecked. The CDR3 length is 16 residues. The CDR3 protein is CASSLAYPAGYDEQFF.

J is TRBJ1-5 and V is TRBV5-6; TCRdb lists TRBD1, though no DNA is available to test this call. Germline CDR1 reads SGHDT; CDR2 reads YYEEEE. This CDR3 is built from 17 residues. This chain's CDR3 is CASSLANPGTDNQPQHF. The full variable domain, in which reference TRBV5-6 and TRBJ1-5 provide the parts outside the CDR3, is DAGVTQSPTHLIKTRGQQVTLRCSPKSGHDTVSWYQQALGQGPQFIFQYYEEEERQRGNFPDRFSGHQFPNYSSELNVNALLLGDSALYLCASSLANPGTDNQPQHFGDGTRLSIL.

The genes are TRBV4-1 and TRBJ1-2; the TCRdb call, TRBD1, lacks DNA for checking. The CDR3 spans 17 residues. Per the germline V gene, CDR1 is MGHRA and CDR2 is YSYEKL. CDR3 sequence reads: CASSQGGQGKANYGYTF.

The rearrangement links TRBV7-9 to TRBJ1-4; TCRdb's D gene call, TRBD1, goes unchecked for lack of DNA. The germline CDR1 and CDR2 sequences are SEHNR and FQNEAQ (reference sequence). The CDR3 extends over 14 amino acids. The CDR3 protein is CASSLQGNYEKLFF.

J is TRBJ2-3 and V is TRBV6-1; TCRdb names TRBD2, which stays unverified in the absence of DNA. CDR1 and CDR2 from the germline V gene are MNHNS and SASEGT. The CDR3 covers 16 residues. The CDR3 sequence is CASRAGTFTNTDTQYF.